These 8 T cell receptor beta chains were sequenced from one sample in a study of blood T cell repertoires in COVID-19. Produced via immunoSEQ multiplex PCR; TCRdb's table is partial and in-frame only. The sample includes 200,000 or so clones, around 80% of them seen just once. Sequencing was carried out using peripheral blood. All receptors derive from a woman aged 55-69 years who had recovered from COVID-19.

CDR3 loop: CAISVRGGYTF. CDR3 DNA sequence: TGTGCCATCAGTGTCAGGGGCGGCTACACCTTC. V is TRBV10-3 and J is TRBJ1-2; a weak D match, TRBD1 (6 bases). Trimming removed 4 bases from V and 8 bases from J, with 8 bases in between. The CDR3 is 11 residues long. Germline CDR1 and CDR2: ENHRY and SYGVKD.

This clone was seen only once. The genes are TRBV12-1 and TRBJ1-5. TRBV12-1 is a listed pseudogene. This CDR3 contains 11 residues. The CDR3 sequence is CASVKNQPQHF. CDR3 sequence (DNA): TGTGCCAGCGTAAAAAATCAGCCCCAGCATTTT.

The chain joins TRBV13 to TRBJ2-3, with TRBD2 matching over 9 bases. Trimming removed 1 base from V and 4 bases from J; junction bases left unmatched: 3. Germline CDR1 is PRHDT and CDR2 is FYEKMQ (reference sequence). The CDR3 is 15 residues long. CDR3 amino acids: CASSLETSGPDTQYF. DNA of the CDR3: TGTGCCAGCAGCTTAGAGACTAGCGGCCCAGATACGCAGTATTTT. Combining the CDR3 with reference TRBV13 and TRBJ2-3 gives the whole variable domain AAGVIQSPRHLIKEKRETATLKCYPIPRHDTVYWYQQGPGQDPQFLISFYEKMQSDKGSIPDRFSAQQFSDYHSELNMSSLELGDSALYFCASSLETSGPDTQYFGPGTRLTVL.

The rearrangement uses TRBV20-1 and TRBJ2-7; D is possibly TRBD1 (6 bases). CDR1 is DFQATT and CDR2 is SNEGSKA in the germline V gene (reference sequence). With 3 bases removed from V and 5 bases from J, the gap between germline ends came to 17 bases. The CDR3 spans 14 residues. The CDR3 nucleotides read TGCAGTGCTAGTCCGAGGACAGTGGTCCACGAGCAGTACTTC. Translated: CSASPRTVVHEQYF.

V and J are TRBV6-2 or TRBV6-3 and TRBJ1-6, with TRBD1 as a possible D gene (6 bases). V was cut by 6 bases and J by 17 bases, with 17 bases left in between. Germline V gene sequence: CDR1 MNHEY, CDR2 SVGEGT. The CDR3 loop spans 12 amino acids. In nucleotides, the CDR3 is TGTGCCAGCAGCGCCTCGGGGGGGCGCGTCCACTTT. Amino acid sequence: CASSASGGRVHF.

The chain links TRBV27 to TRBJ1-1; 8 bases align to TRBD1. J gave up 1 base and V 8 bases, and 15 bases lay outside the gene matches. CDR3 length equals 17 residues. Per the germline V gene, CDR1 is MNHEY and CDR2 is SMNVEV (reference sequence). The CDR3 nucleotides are TGTGCCAGCCTACTGGACAGGGAGAGGTTTAAGAACACTGAAGCTTTCTTT. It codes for CASLLDRERFKNTEAFF.

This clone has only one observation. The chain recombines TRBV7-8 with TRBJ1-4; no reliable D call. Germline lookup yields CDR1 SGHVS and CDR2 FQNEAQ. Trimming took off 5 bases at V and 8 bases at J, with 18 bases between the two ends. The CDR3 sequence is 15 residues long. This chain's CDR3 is CASSRTRPGGEKLFF. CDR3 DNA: TGTGCCAGCAGCCGAACTAGACCGGGAGGGGAAAAACTGTTTTTT.

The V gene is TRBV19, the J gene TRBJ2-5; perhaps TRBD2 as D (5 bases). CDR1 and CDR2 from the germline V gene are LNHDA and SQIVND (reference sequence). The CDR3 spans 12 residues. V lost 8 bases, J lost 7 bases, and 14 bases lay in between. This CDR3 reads CASGPDRGTQYF. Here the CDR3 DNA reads TGTGCCAGTGGCCCGGATCGGGGGACCCAGTACTTC.